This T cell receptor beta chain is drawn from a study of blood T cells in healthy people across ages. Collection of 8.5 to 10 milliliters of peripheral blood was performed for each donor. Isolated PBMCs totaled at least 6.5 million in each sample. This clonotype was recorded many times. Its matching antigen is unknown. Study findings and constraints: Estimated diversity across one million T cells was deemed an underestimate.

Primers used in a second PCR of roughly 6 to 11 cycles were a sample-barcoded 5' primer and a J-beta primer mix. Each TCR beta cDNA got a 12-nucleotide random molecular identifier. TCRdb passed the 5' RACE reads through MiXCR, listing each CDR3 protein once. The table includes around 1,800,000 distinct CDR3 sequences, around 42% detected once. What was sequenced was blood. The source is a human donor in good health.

In nucleotides, the CDR3 is TGCAGCGTTGAAGGTGTATTGGGATCCTACGAGCAGTACTTC. Its protein product is CSVEGVLGSYEQYF. The J gene is TRBJ2-7, the V gene TRBV29-1, with D unclear. The germline V and J ends were trimmed by 1 base and 1 base, with 11 bases remaining between them. In germline, CDR1 is SQVTM, CDR2 ANQGSEA. The CDR3 consists of 14 residues.